One sample yielded the 2 T cell receptor beta chains listed below, sequenced in a study of shared clonotypes between healthy human individuals. Profiled with immunoSEQ multiplex PCR; TCRdb holds only in-frame clones, not every one. The sample carries over 400,000 clones, around 96% recorded once. Sample: naive CD4+ T cells sorted from blood. Subset reported: CD45RA+ positively selected. The receptors here all came from a woman between 25 and 40 years old in good health.

Concerning this clone: The DNA is left out, because the CDR3 cannot be placed on it with certainty; the CDR3 is given as TCRdb lists it. The chain couples TRBV18 to TRBJ1-3. Germline V CDR1 and CDR2: KGHSH, LQKENI. The CDR3 is 19 amino acids long, termini counted. CDR3 protein: CASSPRSLRRSSVRDTIYF.

This clone was found once. This rearrangement joins TRBV5-1 to TRBJ2-2; D gene uncertain. V dropped 0 bases and J dropped 3 bases, with 9 bases sitting between them. Germline assignment: CDR1 SGHRS and CDR2 YFSETQ. The CDR3 spans 15 residues. The CDR3 region has the DNA TGCGCCAGCAGCTTGGACCAGGTGGACACCGGGGAGCTGTTTTTT. It yields the protein CASSLDQVDTGELFF.